This section outlines one T cell receptor beta chain sequence together with its context. The germline gives CDR1 LGHDT, CDR2 YNNKEL (reference sequence). The CDR3 spans 13 residues. The V end was cut by 4 bases, the J end by 8 bases, with 14 bases between. This specimen belongs to a study of blood T cell repertoires in COVID-19. Study in general: COVID-19 samples from acute and convalescent phases originated in the United States, Italy and Spain. From T cells, B-cell-depleted T cells, or PBMCs came the material, which was cDNA or gDNA.

Libraries were prepared by immunoSEQ multiplex PCR; TCRdb keeps only in-frame clonotypes and omits some of them. The sample has 220,000 or so clones, approximately 88% seen once; the top ten hold 5.5% to 8%. V is TRBV3-1 (or the pseudogene TRBV3-2) and J is TRBJ1-2; a weak D match, TRBD1 (6 bases). This receptor was obtained from a man aged 55 to 69 who had recovered from COVID-19. The sequencing sample was made of peripheral blood. The CDR3 is CASSRRGGEGYTF. The CDR3 nucleotides read TGTGCCAGCAGCCGGCGGGGGGGCGAGGGCTACACCTTC.